The 14 T cell receptor beta chains reported below all come from one sample, sequenced in a study of T cell repertoires in cytomegalovirus infection. TCRdb re-called the reads with MiXCR, one entry per CDR3 protein. The table lists about half a million distinct CDR3 sequences, about 33% of them singletons. Their antigens remain unidentified. The sample was cultured PBMCs, taken from culture after CMV antigen stimulation. These TCRs come from a human donor in good health (CMV status not recorded). Some clones in this sample may be carry-over from other donors' samples.

This clonotype has a handful of counts. The chain employs TRBV4-1 and TRBJ2-1; the D gene is possibly TRBD2 (6 bases). Trimming left V 6 bases short and J 14 bases short, with 20 bases between. Per the germline V gene, CDR1 is MGHRA and CDR2 is YSYEKL. The CDR3 spans 13 residues. CDR3 nucleotides: TGCGCCAGCAGAATAGAGGAGGGTAGTAAGAAGTTCTTC. Residues: CASRIEEGSKKFF.

The chain is built from TRBV12-3 or TRBV12-4 and TRBJ2-3; D gene uncertain. V gave up 1 base and J gave up 0 bases, with 11 bases separating them. This CDR3 is 16 amino acids long. CDR3 DNA sequence: TGTGCCAGCAGTTTAGTGGTCCGCTTGAGCACAGATACGCAGTATTTT. It specifies CASSLVVRLSTDTQYF.

This clonotype appeared a few times. The genes are TRBV12-3 or TRBV12-4 and TRBJ2-7, with 9 bases matching TRBD1. The CDR3 length is 15 residues. Trimming took 2 bases from V and 4 from J; bases not matched to a gene: 6. Written as DNA, the CDR3 is TGTGCCAGCAGTTTAAAACAGGGGGCTTTTTACGAGCAGTACTTC. This encodes CASSLKQGAFYEQYF.

The chain's CDR3 is CASSGYSGPSYEQYF. In nucleotides, the CDR3 is TGTGCCAGCAGCGGCTATTCGGGACCTTCTTACGAGCAGTACTTC. The chain is built from TRBV7-2 and TRBJ2-7; D may be TRBD1 or TRBD2 (5 bases each). CDR1 is SGHTA and CDR2 is FQGNSA in the germline V gene. CDR3 length: 15 residues. Trimming pared 5 bases from V and 4 bases from J, leaving 18 bases between.

This clonotype was seen only a few times. The chain is built from TRBV28 and TRBJ2-1; tentative D call: TRBD1 (6 bases). Germline V CDR1 and CDR2: MDHEN, SYDVKM. The CDR3 runs 14 residues. The V gene lost 6 bases and the J gene lost 0 bases, with 9 bases spanning the gap. CDR3 in DNA: TGTGCCAGCAGGGGGGCTAGCTCCTACAATGAGCAGTTCTTC. It codes for CASRGASSYNEQFF.

The CDR3 bases are TGTGCCAGCAGCTTATACAGGCGTATAGATACGCAGTATTTT. Amino acid sequence: CASSLYRRIDTQYF. This sequence joins TRBV7-2 and TRBJ2-3; weak D call: TRBD1 (5 bases). Trimming removed 2 bases at V and 5 bases at J, with 11 bases between. This CDR3 comprises 14 residues. The germline gives CDR1 SGHTA, CDR2 FQGNSA.

V is TRBV28 and J is TRBJ1-6; a weak D match, TRBD1 (5 bases). The V gene's germline CDR1 is MDHEN and CDR2 SYDVKM. The V and J ends lost 10 bases and 0 bases respectively, with 16 bases between them. The CDR3 spans 16 residues. This CDR3 reads CATLPGGSSYNSPLHF. The CDR3 DNA reads TGTGCCACCTTACCCGGGGGGAGCTCCTATAATTCACCCCTCCACTTT.

CDR3 in DNA: TGTGCCAGCAGACGGACAGGGACTGAAGCTTTCTTT. Translated, it gives CASRRTGTEAFF. The genes are TRBV6-2 or TRBV6-3 and TRBJ1-1, with 8 bases aligning to TRBD1. The CDR3 runs to 12 residues. The V and J ends lost 6 bases and 5 bases, in that order; junction bases with no gene match: 2. The germline CDR1 and CDR2 sequences are MNHEY and SVGEGT.

This clonotype has more than one count but fewer than ten. The gene calls are TRBV6-2 or TRBV6-3 and TRBJ1-5; D uncertain. There are 15 residues in the CDR3. Germline values: CDR1 MNHEY, CDR2 SVGEGT. Trimming stripped 6 bases from V and 4 bases from J, with 16 bases between. CDR3 loop: CASSKLSPVNQPQHF. The CDR3 DNA follows: TGTGCCAGCAGCAAATTAAGCCCGGTAAATCAGCCCCAGCATTTT.

V usage is TRBV7-8 and J usage is TRBJ2-1, with D perhaps TRBD2 (6 bases). Germline values: CDR1 SGHVS, CDR2 FQNEAQ. V lost 8 bases and J 2 bases, leaving 19 bases between the germline ends. The CDR3 is 16 amino acids. CDR3 protein: CASEPVGGVTYNEQFF. CDR3 DNA sequence: TGTGCCAGCGAACCCGTCGGCGGGGTGACCTACAATGAGCAGTTCTTC.

The rearrangement joins TRBV5-1 to TRBJ1-1; 10 positions agree with TRBD1. The germline gives CDR1 SGHRS, CDR2 YFSETQ. The length of the CDR3 is 15 residues. With 4 bases clipped from V and 1 base from J, the junction kept 4 bases outside the gene matches. The CDR3 region is CASSTRQGANTEAFF. DNA of the CDR3: TGCGCCAGCAGCACAAGACAGGGGGCGAACACTGAAGCTTTCTTT.

This clonotype occurred a few times. The chain has TRBV28 and TRBJ1-6, with 10 positions matching TRBD1. V was clipped by 5 bases and J by 8 bases; unmatched bases: 9. The CDR3 is 16 amino acids. Germline V gene data show CDR1 as MDHEN and CDR2 as SYDVKM. The CDR3 here is CASSPHTGTGDSPLHF. In nucleotides, the CDR3 is TGTGCCAGCAGTCCACACACCGGGACAGGGGATTCACCCCTCCACTTT. Supplemented by reference TRBV28 and TRBJ1-6, the full variable domain reads DVKVTQSSRYLVKRTGEKVFLECVQDMDHENMFWYRQDPGLGLRLIYFSYDVKMKEKGDIPEGYSVSREKKERFSLILESASTNQTSMYLCASSPHTGTGDSPLHFGNGTRLTVT.

The chain couples TRBV28 to TRBJ1-4, with 7 bases lining up with TRBD1. The CDR3 contains 17 residues. Germline V gene data show CDR1 as MDHEN and CDR2 as SYDVKM. J was trimmed by 4 bases and V by 6 bases; bases with no gene match: 14. CDR3 amino acids: CASRTSHPGQLNEKLFF. The CDR3 DNA is TGTGCCAGCAGGACATCTCACCCGGGACAGCTTAATGAAAAACTGTTTTTT.

This clonotype was observed a few times. V and J are TRBV6-2 or TRBV6-3 and TRBJ2-3; 10 bases align to TRBD2. Germline CDR1 is MNHEY and CDR2 is SVGEGT. This CDR3 region has 17 residues. V trimming: 5 bases; J trimming: 0 bases; junction bases outside the gene matches: 8. The CDR3 protein is CASSGSSGSFSTDTQYF. The DNA for the CDR3 is TGTGCCAGCAGTGGATCTAGCGGGAGTTTCAGCACAGATACGCAGTATTTT.